This T cell receptor beta chain was observed in a study of blood T cells in healthy people across ages. The CDR3 runs to 13 residues. Germline loops: CDR1 MNHEY, CDR2 SVGAGI. A J-beta primer mix and a sample-barcoded 5' primer were used in a second PCR of roughly 7 to 12 cycles. TCRdb fed the 5' RACE reads into MiXCR, producing one record per CDR3 protein. The repertoire holds 700,000 or so distinct CDR3 sequences, roughly 20% seen once, with around a fifth in the top ten. In regard to this clonotype: It may be a read error: a sequence one base away is much more abundant.

The sample was blood. The chain has TRBV6-5 and TRBJ1-4; D is undetermined. This TCR was sampled from a man between 65 and 85 years old in good health. This chain's CDR3 is CASRGSTNEKLVF. The DNA of the CDR3 is TGTGCCAGCAGGGGATCCACTAATGAAAAACTGGTTTTT.